A selection of T cell receptor beta chains follows, all from one sample in a study of OX40 agonist ivuxolimab in advanced cancers. The table came from immunoSEQ multiplex PCR; TCRdb's copy has only in-frame clones and leaves some out. The sample holds around 34,000 clones, about 82% seen once. The starting material was CD4+ or CD8+ T cells sorted from blood, obtained in a trial of the OX40 agonist ivuxolimab. These receptors originate from an adult with an advanced solid tumor such as melanoma, head and neck, liver or kidney cancer. CDR3s include the opening cysteine and the closing phenylalanine or tryptophan. A D gene is named only where the DNA matches it firmly. Size is stated for part of the rows, as once, few or many counts, or as a class when the clone is expanded.

J gene,clone size,D gene,V gene,CDR3 protein,CDR3 DNA
TRBJ2-2,-,TRBD2,TRBV4-1,CASSTVAGRELFF,TGCGCCAGCAGCACAGTAGCGGGAAGGGAGCTGTTTTTT
TRBJ1-5,-,-,TRBV5-1,CASSLLGNQPQHF,TGCGCCAGCAGCTTGCTAGGCAATCAGCCCCAGCATTTT
TRBJ2-1,-,-,TRBV29-1,CSVDTDNSYNEQFF,TGCAGCGTTGATACAGACAACTCCTACAATGAGCAGTTCTTC
TRBJ1-2,-,TRBD1,TRBV9,CASSASREGAWGYTF,TGTGCCAGCAGCGCTTCAAGGGAGGGGGCGTGGGGCTACACCTTC
TRBJ1-1,-,-,TRBV6-5,CASSLGQYTEAFF,TGTGCCAGCAGTTTAGGACAGTACACTGAAGCTTTCTTT
TRBJ2-7,once,-,TRBV9,CASSVGDSSYEQYF,TGTGCCAGCAGCGTAGGGGATAGCTCCTACGAGCAGTACTTC
TRBJ2-7,-,TRBD2,TRBV7-2,CASSPWTSGGYEQYF,TGTGCCAGCAGCCCGTGGACTAGCGGGGGTTACGAGCAGTACTTC
TRBJ1-2,-,-,TRBV5-1,CASSLGDNRADGYTF,TGCGCCAGCAGCTTGGGGGACAACAGGGCTGATGGCTACACCTTC
TRBJ2-2,-,-,TRBV30,CACGEANTGELFF,TGTGCCTGCGGGGAAGCGAACACCGGGGAGCTGTTTTTT
TRBJ1-3,-,-,TRBV4-1,CASSQDLSSGNTIYF,TGCGCCAGCAGCCAAGATCTGAGCTCTGGAAACACCATATATTTT
TRBJ2-7,few,-,TRBV7-9,CASSLSGAYEQYF,TGTGCCAGCAGCTTATCCGGAGCCTACGAGCAGTACTTC
TRBJ1-1,-,-,TRBV4-1,CASSQQVNTEAFF,TGCGCCAGCAGCCAACAGGTGAACACTGAAGCTTTCTTT
TRBJ2-2,-,-,TRBV6-6,CASSYQPGQNTGELFF,TGTGCCAGCAGTTACCAACCGGGACAGAACACCGGGGAGCTGTTTTTT
TRBJ2-7,-,-,TRBV4-1,CASSQGAELPSYEQYF,TGCGCCAGCAGCCAGGGTGCAGAACTGCCATCCTACGAGCAGTACTTC
TRBJ1-6,-,-,TRBV7-9,CASSPPQGNSPLHF,TGTGCCAGCAGCCCCCCCCAGGGCAATTCACCCCTCCACTTT
TRBJ2-7,medium-sized,-,TRBV27,CASRGTAGDYEQYF,TGTGCCAGCAGGGGAACAGCGGGTGACTACGAGCAGTACTTC
TRBJ1-6,-,TRBD1,TRBV4-2,CASSQGQGNSPLHF,TGTGCCAGCAGCCAAGGACAGGGGAACTCACCCCTCCACTTT
TRBJ1-5,-,-,TRBV4-1,CASSHLRGLEGNQPQHF,TGCGCCAGCAGCCACCTACGCGGGTTGGAGGGCAATCAGCCCCAGCATTTT
TRBJ2-1,-,TRBD1,TRBV18,CASSPRTGGSISQFF,TGTGCCAGCTCACCAAGGACAGGGGGCAGCATCTCCCAGTTCTTC
TRBJ1-2,few,-,TRBV30,CAWSPGSRGISYTF,TGTGCCTGGAGTCCGGGGTCTCGGGGGATCAGCTACACCTTC
TRBJ2-2,-,-,TRBV4-1,CASSQDVGELFF,TGCGCCAGCAGCCAAGACGTCGGGGAGCTGTTTTTT
TRBJ2-2,-,-,TRBV29-1,CSVAGWNTGELFF,TGCAGCGTTGCAGGGTGGAACACCGGGGAGCTGTTTTTT
TRBJ2-1,-,TRBD2,TRBV19,CASSPTSGDTTYNEQFF,TGTGCCAGCAGTCCCACTAGCGGGGACACTACCTACAATGAGCAGTTCTTC
TRBJ2-5,-,-,TRBV7-9,CASSFFSVEETQYF,TGTGCCAGCAGCTTTTTTTCTGTGGAAGAGACCCAGTACTTC
TRBJ1-1,-,-,TRBV29-1,CSVHDTEAFF,TGCAGCGTCCACGATACTGAAGCTTTCTTT
TRBJ2-3,-,TRBD1,TRBV19,CASSPGQGWFGTQYF,TGTGCCAGTAGTCCGGGACAGGGGTGGTTTGGGACGCAGTATTTT
TRBJ1-2,once,-,TRBV30,CAWNEYLGAINYGYTF,TGTGCCTGGAACGAATACCTGGGGGCGATCAACTATGGCTACACCTTC
TRBJ2-3,-,TRBD2,TRBV14,CASSLPGTTLSTDTQYF,TGTGCCAGCAGCCTCCCTGGGACTACCCTAAGCACAGATACGCAGTATTTT
TRBJ1-1,-,-,TRBV9,CASSVEGNTEAFF,TGTGCCAGCAGCGTAGAAGGGAACACTGAAGCTTTCTTT
TRBJ1-6,-,-,TRBV15,CATSRDLGNNSPLHF,TGTGCCACCAGCAGAGATTTGGGTAATAATTCACCCCTCCACTTT
TRBJ1-5,-,TRBD1,TRBV4-3,CASSQDQGANQPQHF,TGCGCCAGCAGCCAAGATCAGGGGGCGAACCAGCCCCAGCATTTT
TRBJ2-1,once,TRBD2,TRBV12-5,CASGIAGGYNEQFF,TGTGCTAGTGGTATAGCGGGGGGGTACAATGAGCAGTTCTTC
TRBJ2-7,once,-,TRBV6-1,CASGVINKNEQYF,TGTGCCAGCGGAGTCATTAACAAAAACGAGCAGTACTTC
TRBJ1-1,once,TRBD1,TRBV11-2,CASSLGGTGANTEAFF,TGTGCCAGCAGCCTAGGGGGGACAGGGGCGAACACTGAAGCTTTCTTT
TRBJ2-7,-,-,TRBV5-5,CASSLFTDSYEQYF,TGTGCCAGCAGCTTGTTCACAGATTCCTACGAGCAGTACTTC
TRBJ2-7,-,-,TRBV19,CASSIYGGTYEQYF,TGTGCCAGTAGTATATACGGCGGGACCTACGAGCAGTACTTC
TRBJ1-2,once,-,TRBV19,CATGSVPNYGYTF,TGTGCCACCGGTTCCGTCCCTAACTATGGCTACACCTTC
TRBJ1-4,-,-,TRBV5-4,CAMGTADMLFF,TGTGCCATGGGGACGGCCGACATGCTGTTTTTT
TRBJ2-7,once,TRBD2,TRBV19,CASREEASGNYEQYF,TGTGCCAGTAGGGAAGAGGCTAGCGGGAACTACGAGCAGTACTTC
TRBJ2-7,-,-,TRBV6-1,CASEVGQGLPYEQYF,TGTGCCAGCGAGGTGGGGCAGGGGCTCCCCTACGAGCAGTACTTC
TRBJ1-2,-,-,TRBV6-5,CASAITEGYGYTF,TGTGCCAGCGCCATTACAGAGGGGTATGGCTACACCTTC
TRBJ1-2,-,-,TRBV21-1,CASSKGRNFYGYTF,TGTGCCAGCAGCAAAGGGAGGAACTTCTATGGCTACACCTTC
TRBJ2-3,-,TRBD2,TRBV6-5,CASSTSGSFTDTQYF,TGTGCCAGCAGTACTAGCGGAAGTTTCACAGATACGCAGTATTTT
TRBJ1-1,few,-,TRBV13,CASSLQGPEAFF,TGTGCCAGCAGCTTACAAGGGCCTGAAGCTTTCTTT
TRBJ2-6,-,TRBD1,TRBV7-9,CARAPRTGLHVLTF,TGTGCCAGGGCCCCCCGGACAGGGCTCCACGTCCTGACTTTC
TRBJ2-7,once,-,TRBV27,CASSSSGSYEQYF,TGTGCCAGCAGTTCCAGTGGCTCCTACGAGCAGTACTTC
TRBJ1-2,-,TRBD1,TRBV9,CASSVGSRGPGYTF,TGTGCCAGCAGCGTCGGCAGCAGGGGGCCTGGCTACACCTTC
TRBJ2-7,-,TRBD2,TRBV28,CASSLAGGLSGYEQYF,TGTGCCAGCAGTTTAGCGGGGGGCCTCAGTGGGTACGAGCAGTACTTC
TRBJ2-2,-,TRBD2,TRBV19,CATWTSGTNTGELFF,TGTGCCACCTGGACTAGCGGTACTAACACCGGGGAGCTGTTTTTT
TRBJ2-1,-,TRBD1,TRBV28,CASSLRTGGSYNEQFF,TGTGCCAGCAGTTTAAGGACAGGGGGGTCTTACAATGAGCAGTTCTTC
TRBJ2-1,once,TRBD2,TRBV6-5,CACSKRDRGNEQFF,TGTGCCTGCTCGAAGCGGGACCGAGGGAATGAGCAGTTCTTC
TRBJ2-3,-,TRBD1,TRBV6-1,CASRTGGFDTDTQYF,TGTGCCAGTCGTACAGGGGGCTTTGACACAGATACGCAGTATTTT